Described below is a single T cell receptor (beta chain) sequence and its context. Its antigen is currently unknown. The germline CDR1 and CDR2 sequences are SGDLS and YYNGEE. Between the trimmed V and J ends, which lost 0 bases and 4 bases, there was a span of 13 bases. The length of the CDR3 is 15 residues. The data were taken from a study of T cell repertoires in cytomegalovirus infection. The overall study: From public TCR beta signatures came an indication of both CMV infection and matching HLA type.

Using its own MiXCR run on the reads, TCRdb lists one record per CDR3 protein. The sample contains 490,000 or so distinct CDR3 sequences, about 10% of which appear only once. General observations from the study: Cumulative public TCR beta family frequency identified CMV carriers with the relevant HLA. It was HLA-C-restricted CMV-specific TCR beta clonotypes that dominated the response ex vivo.

V usage is TRBV9 and J usage is TRBJ1-2; D may be TRBD1 (5 bases). Specimen: PBMCs. This receptor was obtained from a human donor in good health (CMV status not recorded). Some clones in this sample may be carry-over from other donors' samples. CDR3 nucleotide sequence: TGTGCCAGCAGCGTAGGGGGGGGACGGAGCTATGGCTACACCTTC. Protein: CASSVGGGRSYGYTF.